These 19 T cell receptor beta chains originate from one sample sequenced in a study of blood T cell repertoires in COVID-19. Here immunoSEQ multiplex PCR was the method, and the copy in TCRdb shows in-frame clones only, minus some. This sample yields over 150,000 clones, of which about 88% are seen a single time; over 15% belongs to the top ten. Source material: peripheral blood. Source of these receptors: a man between 50 and 59 years old with COVID-19, enrolled during active disease.

V is TRBV11-2 and J is TRBJ2-1, with a tentative D call TRBD1 (6 bases). The CDR3 covers 14 residues. Germline-derived CDR1 and CDR2 are SGHAT and FQNNGV. Trimming removed 6 bases from V and 9 bases from J, with 18 bases in between. The CDR3 nucleotides are TGTGCCAGCAGTCCATTAACAGGGTTTACTGAGCAGTTCTTC. This encodes CASSPLTGFTEQFF.

The V call is TRBV10-2, the J call TRBJ2-3; 10 bases are a match to TRBD1. Germline V gene data show CDR1 as WSHSY and CDR2 as SAAADI. The CDR3 spans 15 residues. J gave up 4 bases and V 4 bases, and 5 bases lay outside the gene matches. This chain's CDR3 is CASSAGTGEADTQYF. CDR3 bases: TGCGCCAGCAGTGCCGGGACAGGGGAAGCAGATACGCAGTATTTT.

The J gene is TRBJ1-3, the V gene TRBV7-2; unclear D gene. This CDR3 is 16 amino acids long. V lost 0 bases and J 0 bases, leaving 9 bases between the germline ends. From germline, CDR1 is SGHTA and CDR2 FQGNSA. The CDR3 protein is CASSLASGSSGNTIYF. CDR3 DNA: TGTGCCAGCAGCTTAGCCTCGGGTTCCTCTGGAAACACCATATATTTT.

This clone was counted once. This chain joins TRBV7-2 and TRBJ1-4, with 7 bases that match TRBD1. The J segment lost 1 base and the V segment lost 5 bases, leaving 7 bases of the junction unmatched. CDR3 length: 16 residues. CDR1 is SGHTA and CDR2 is FQGNSA in the germline V gene. CDR3 DNA sequence: TGTGCCAGCAGCAAAGACAGGGTTGGAACTAATGAAAAACTGTTTTTT. The encoded protein is CASSKDRVGTNEKLFF.

The V call is TRBV14, the J call TRBJ2-7; TRBD2 agrees at 8 bases. CDR3 length: 16 amino acids. V lost 2 bases and J lost 2; bases outside the gene matches: 8. The V gene's germline CDR1 is SGHDN and CDR2 FVKESK. Here the CDR3 DNA reads TGTGCCAGCAGCCAAACCCTTGGGACTAGACCCTACGAGCAGTACTTC. It translates to CASSQTLGTRPYEQYF. The full variable domain, its missing parts supplied by reference TRBV14 and TRBJ2-7, is EAGVTQFPSHSVIEKGQTVTLRCDPISGHDNLYWYRRVMGKEIKFLLHFVKESKQDESGMPNNRFLAERTGGTYSTLKVQPAELEDSGVYFCASSQTLGTRPYEQYFGPGTRLTVT.

The chain links TRBV19 to TRBJ1-2, with D hard to call. CDR1 and CDR2 from the germline V gene are LNHDA and SQIVND (reference sequence). The CDR3 has 20 amino acids. V was shortened by 10 bases and J by 2 bases, with 35 bases between the two germline ends. CDR3 in DNA: TGTGCCACCACTGAGTCCGAGTGGTGGTCTGAGTGGAGGGCCAACTATGGCTACACCTTC. Protein sequence: CATTESEWWSEWRANYGYTF.

The CDR3 bases are TGTGCCAGCAGTGACTCAAGAGGGTATAGGGGAGGTGAGCAGTTCTTC. Its protein is CASSDSRGYRGGEQFF. The chain uses TRBV6-4 and TRBJ2-1; possibly TRBD2 for D (6 bases). The CDR3 has 16 amino acids. Germline V gene data show CDR1 as MRHNA and CDR2 as SNTAGT. Trimming took off 0 bases at V and 9 bases at J, with 18 bases between the two ends.

This rearrangement joins TRBV10-3 to TRBJ2-2; 11 bases align to TRBD1. Germline CDR1 ENHRY, CDR2 SYGVKD. The CDR3 is 19 residues long. The V gene end was trimmed by 6 bases and the J gene end by 0 bases; junction bases not matched to a gene: 12. The CDR3 DNA follows: TGTGCCATCAGAAGGACAGGGGGCCGTGACGTCCCGAACACCGGGGAGCTGTTTTTT. It encodes CAIRRTGGRDVPNTGELFF.

V is TRBV29-1 and J is TRBJ2-1; TRBD2 aligns across 14 bases. Germline values: CDR1 SQVTM, CDR2 ANQGSEA. CDR3 length equals 13 residues. With V trimmed by 4 bases and J by 9 bases, 2 bases remained unmatched. The CDR3 bases are TGCAGCGTTGTGACTAGCGGGGGGGGTGAGCAGTTCTTC. It is translated as CSVVTSGGGEQFF.

This chain connects TRBV15 to TRBJ2-5; 10 nucleotides match TRBD2. V was clipped by 0 bases and J by 3 bases; unmatched bases: 4. The CDR3 covers 16 residues. Germline lookup yields CDR1 LNHNV and CDR2 YYDKDF (reference sequence). The CDR3 nucleotides are TGTGCCACCAGCAGAGAGGTCCTAGCGGGAGAAGAGACCCAGTACTTC. Encoded protein: CATSREVLAGEETQYF.

This clone was recorded only once. V is TRBV7-8 and J is TRBJ2-2; the match to TRBD1 covers 12 bases. Germline V gene sequence: CDR1 SGHVS, CDR2 FQNEAQ. V lost 0 bases, J lost 9 bases, and 8 bases stayed unmatched. The CDR3 loop spans 17 amino acids. The CDR3 region has the DNA TGTGCCAGCAGCTTAGCCTCGGGACAGGGGGCTTCGAGGGAGCTGTTTTTT. Residues: CASSLASGQGASRELFF.

This clone was recorded only once. V usage is TRBV18 and J usage is TRBJ2-5; tentative D call: TRBD2 (7 bases). Trimming left V 4 bases short and J 3 bases short, with 18 bases between. Germline V gives CDR1 KGHSH, CDR2 LQKENI. The CDR3 length is 16 residues. In DNA, the CDR3 is TGTGCCAGCTCACTCCTTAGGGGGGGACCAGAAGAGACCCAGTACTTC. It specifies CASSLLRGGPEETQYF.

The table lists this clone with a few counts. The V and J genes are TRBV27 and TRBJ1-3; 9 nucleotides line up with TRBD1. V dropped 5 bases and J dropped 0; count of bases not matched to a gene: 11. This CDR3 has 18 amino acids. CDR1 and CDR2 (germline): MNHEY, SMNVEV (reference sequence). The DNA for the CDR3 is TGTGCCAGCAGTCCATCCCCAAGGACAGGGGTCTCTGGAAACACCATATATTTT. Protein product: CASSPSPRTGVSGNTIYF.

V gene TRBV6-5 combines with J gene TRBJ2-1; D possibly corresponds to TRBD1 (5 bases). The CDR3 has 15 amino acids. With 5 bases removed from V and 2 bases from J, the gap between germline ends came to 13 bases. Germline lookup yields CDR1 MNHEY and CDR2 SVGAGI. CDR3 in DNA: TGTGCCAGCAGTCCAGGACAAGGACCCTACAATGAGCAGTTCTTC. This translates into CASSPGQGPYNEQFF.

CDR3 in amino acids: CASSLSWTEAFF. The CDR3 nucleotides are TGTGCCAGCAGTTTATCCTGGACAGAAGCTTTCTTT. The chain has TRBV28 and TRBJ1-1, with D perhaps matching TRBD1 (5 bases). Trimming left V 1 base short and J 8 bases short, with 8 bases between. In germline, CDR1 is MDHEN, CDR2 SYDVKM. The CDR3 is 12 residues long.

The chain joins TRBV5-6 to TRBJ2-7, with D possibly matching TRBD1 (6 bases). This CDR3 has 14 residues. Per germline, CDR1 SGHDT and CDR2 YYEEEE. V lost 5 bases to trimming and J lost 0 bases, with 12 bases between them. The CDR3 sequence is CASRKTGYSYEQYF. The CDR3 DNA is TGTGCCAGCAGGAAGACAGGTTACTCCTACGAGCAGTACTTC.

The genes are TRBV7-3 and TRBJ2-3; possibly TRBD2 for D (5 bases). Trimming removed 2 bases from V and 5 bases from J, with 11 bases in between. The CDR3 sequence is 14 residues long. Germline V gene sequence: CDR1 SGHTA, CDR2 FQGTGA. CDR3 nucleotides: TGTGCCAGCAGCTTAGGGAGTTCCAAAGATACGCAGTATTTT. Translating it yields CASSLGSSKDTQYF.

The V gene is TRBV2, the J gene TRBJ1-1; weak D call: TRBD1 (6 bases). The CDR3 runs to 13 residues. CDR1 is SNHLY and CDR2 is FYNNEI in the germline V gene. The V and J ends lost 4 bases and 4 bases respectively, with 10 bases between them. This CDR3 is CASSARGTTEAFF. CDR3 DNA sequence: TGTGCCAGCAGTGCGAGGGGGACCACTGAAGCTTTCTTT.

The genes are TRBV28 and TRBJ2-3; TRBD2 agrees at 8 bases. Germline loops: CDR1 MDHEN, CDR2 SYDVKM. The CDR3 sequence is 15 residues long. Trimming at V came to 6 bases and at J to 1 base, leaving 6 bases not matched to a gene. The CDR3 DNA reads as TGTGCCAGCAGGGGAGCGGGGGCCGGCACAGATACGCAGTATTTT. Translation gives CASRGAGAGTDTQYF.